This TCR beta chain stems from a study of regulatory T cells in long-lasting Graves disease (dated by TCRdb to the early 2020s). Looking at the study overall: Persistent Graves' disease was defined as antithyroid drug treatment for over 5 years with persistently positive TSH receptor autoantibodies. Persistent Graves' disease patients were compared with newly diagnosed Graves' disease patients by peripheral blood TCR sequencing and RNA sequencing. The study was registered as a clinical trial and conducted in China. A total of around 35 samples underwent TCR sequencing: around 13 from persistent and roughly 20 from newly diagnosed Graves' disease patients. Persistent Graves' disease patients in the clinical cohort had taken antithyroid drugs for 8 to 12 years on average. The paper's findings and limits, for the study overall: As a limitation, the authors acknowledged that the small sample size may reduce accuracy. Only the TCR beta chain was sequenced and analyzed. Peripheral blood alone was examined, since thyroid tissue, which constituted the primary lesion, could not be accessed. Preferential use of TRBV28, TRBJ1-2 and TRBJ2-5 was observed in persistent disease, whereas TRBV20-1 and TRBJ2-1 were favored in newly diagnosed disease. Compared with newly diagnosed patients, persistent Graves' disease patients had lower TCR Shannon entropy and fewer highly expanded clones, which suggests clonal expansion. More public clonotypes were shared among persistent patients (under 3,000) than among newly diagnosed patients (just under 1,000).

Library creation used multiplex PCR. Sequencer: Illumina HiSeq 4000. To build TCR beta libraries, CDR3 regions were amplified by Arm-PCR using iRepertoire HTBI primers. Before sequencing, the PCR products went through gel purification. Per the source publication's procedure: Gene usage analysis of CDR3 amino acid clonotypes relied on the roughly 58 TRBV and 14 TRBJ segments identified across samples. COPE and FqMerger were used to merge the filtered high-quality paired reads into contigs. BLAST was used to align contigs to the IMGT TRBV, TRBD and TRBJ reference genes, and CDR3 was defined following IMGT. Any clonotype with a frequency above 0.1% was classified as a highly expanded clone. Repertoire diversity was measured by Shannon entropy, and V-J evenness by the Gini coefficient. Clonotypes shared by more than one individual were considered public. Through fastp at Q25 and MiXCR, TCRdb rebuilt clones from the public reads, retaining in-frame beta chains. All rows with the same CDR3 protein become a single entry with the most common DNA and genes. Clone size and V and J calls follow TCRdb, not the original study. This sample holds a few hundred thousand distinct CDR3 sequences; roughly 23% were observed only once. 13% to 15% of the sample lies in the top ten.

The time point label of this sample denotes: persistent/refractory GD, antithyroid drugs over 5 years with positive TRAb. RNA was extracted from PBMCs in TRIzol for both TCR sequencing and RNA sequencing. Graves' disease was diagnosed according to American Thyroid Association guidelines. Patients for the study were recruited at an endocrinology department in Xi'an, China. From each patient, 7.5 to 10 milliliters of peripheral blood was collected into an EDTA anticoagulant tube. Ficoll Paque Plus density gradient separation was used to isolate PBMCs, and no further T cell sorting was done. An Agilent 2100 Bioanalyzer and agarose gel were used to check RNA quality, while a NanoDrop 2000 measured RNA concentration. This clonotype was seen at least ten times. There is no known antigen for this receptor. No clone much larger than this one lies a single base away; base qualities are absent. The germline V gene yields MDHEN for CDR1 and SYDVKM for CDR2. Including the terminal cysteine and phenylalanine, the CDR3 comprises 13 residues. Only CDR3 DNA is held: 39 bases, read in frame from base 1. V is clipped by 3 bases and J by 5 bases, and the sequence between their germline boundaries is 10 bases long.

The starting material was peripheral blood mononuclear cells (PBMCs), obtained when the disease was refractory, from a patient treated with antithyroid drugs. The source of this sequence is a female donor with Graves disease. This sequence uses TRBV28 and TRBJ1-2, with TRBD1 perhaps the D gene, on 5 matching bases. The sequenced DNA: TGTGCCAGCAGTTTGGCGGGGGTGTATGGCTACACCTTC. It codes for CASSLAGVYGYTF.